What follows is one T cell receptor beta chain and its context. The PCR made use of 60 Vbeta and 13 Jbeta primers. Libraries were prepared by immunoSEQ multiplex PCR; TCRdb keeps only in-frame clonotypes and omits some of them. The sample has roughly 100,000 clones; around four fifths are singletons. The data belong to a study of cytomegalovirus exposure and HLA in healthy donors. The origin of this receptor is a man aged 35 to 55 in good health and CMV-seronegative. What was sequenced was PBMCs.

The CDR3 nucleotides read TGTGCCAGCAGCTCGGGACAGGGATATAATCAGCCCCAGCATTTT. Translation gives CASSSGQGYNQPQHF. The genes are TRBV11-2 and TRBJ1-5, with 9 bases aligning to TRBD1. Trimming took 4 bases from V and 4 from J; bases not matched to a gene: 5. CDR1 and CDR2 (germline): SGHAT, FQNNGV. The CDR3 runs to 15 residues.